The sequence of this TCR beta chain was determined in a study of shared clonotypes between healthy human individuals. The wider study: Donors consisted of a couple of women and three men between 18 and 49.

General study results and limits: In a few donors, about 5% of naive CD4 clonotypes appeared in common. Rarefaction curves obtained for sorted subsets showed sequencing incomplete despite large depth. The study found lower generation probabilities in non-shared clonotypes than in those shared by all four donors.

Comment on this clone: The antigen remains undetermined.

Sequencing used immunoSEQ multiplex PCR; TCRdb keeps in-frame clones, though not all of them. The table records about 1.1 million clones, about 80% of them present only once. The receptor comes from a man between 18 and 35 years old in good health. Some clones in this sample may be carry-over from other donors' samples. Sample: memory CD4+ T cells from PBMCs. Subset specified: CD45RA-negative fraction.

As DNA, the CDR3 is TGTGCCAGCAGCCTATTTAGGGCCCGTGACATTCAGTACTTC. Translating gives CASSLFRARDIQYF. The V call is TRBV7-2, the J call TRBJ2-4; D is uncertain. This CDR3 spans 14 amino acids. V lost 5 bases and J lost 8, with 16 bases in between. CDR1 is SGHTA, CDR2 FQGNSA, per germline.